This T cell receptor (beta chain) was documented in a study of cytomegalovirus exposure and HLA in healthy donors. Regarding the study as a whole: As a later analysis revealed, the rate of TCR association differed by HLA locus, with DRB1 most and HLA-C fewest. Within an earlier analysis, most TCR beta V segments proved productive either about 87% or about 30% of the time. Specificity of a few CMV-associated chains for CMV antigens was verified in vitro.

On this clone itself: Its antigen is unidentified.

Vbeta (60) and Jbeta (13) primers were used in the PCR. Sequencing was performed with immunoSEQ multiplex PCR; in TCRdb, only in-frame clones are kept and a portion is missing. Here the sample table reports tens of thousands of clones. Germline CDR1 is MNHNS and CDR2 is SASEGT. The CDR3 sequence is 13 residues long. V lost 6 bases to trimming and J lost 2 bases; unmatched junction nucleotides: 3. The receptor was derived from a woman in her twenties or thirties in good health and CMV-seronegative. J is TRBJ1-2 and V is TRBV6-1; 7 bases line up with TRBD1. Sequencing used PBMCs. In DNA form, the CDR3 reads TGTGCCAGCAGAACGGGACAGAACTATGGCTACACCTTC. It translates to CASRTGQNYGYTF.